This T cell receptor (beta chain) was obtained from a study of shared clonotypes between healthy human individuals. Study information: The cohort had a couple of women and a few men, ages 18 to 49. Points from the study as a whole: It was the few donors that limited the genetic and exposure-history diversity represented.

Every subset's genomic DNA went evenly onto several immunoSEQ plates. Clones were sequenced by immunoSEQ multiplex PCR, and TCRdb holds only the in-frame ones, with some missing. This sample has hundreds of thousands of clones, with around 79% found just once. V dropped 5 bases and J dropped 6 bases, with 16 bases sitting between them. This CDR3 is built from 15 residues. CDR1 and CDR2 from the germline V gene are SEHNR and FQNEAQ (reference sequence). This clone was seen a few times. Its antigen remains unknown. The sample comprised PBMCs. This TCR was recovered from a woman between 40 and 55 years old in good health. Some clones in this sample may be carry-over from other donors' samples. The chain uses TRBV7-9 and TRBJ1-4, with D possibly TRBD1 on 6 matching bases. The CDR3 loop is CASSRSGGGDEKLFF. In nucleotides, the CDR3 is TGTGCCAGCAGCAGATCCGGAGGGGGGGATGAAAAACTGTTTTTT.